The sequence of this T cell receptor beta chain was determined in a study of blood T cells in healthy people across ages. Total RNA, at least 6 micrograms per sample, came from PBMCs. Through a sample-barcoded 5' primer and a J-beta primer mix, a second PCR was run for roughly 7 to 12 cycles. Each cDNA molecule carried a tag from a template-switch adaptor that contained 12 random nucleotides. In TCRdb, the 5' RACE reads were re-called with MiXCR into one record per CDR3 protein. The sample has approximately 810,000 distinct CDR3 sequences; 25% to 35% are singletons. Turning to this clonotype: Antigen specificity is unknown.

Study-level findings and limits: Older age coincided with a roughly linear decline in TCR beta diversity per million T cells. More naive CD4+ cells and higher diversity were found in long-lived than in aged donors.

The CDR3 is 15 amino acids. With 3 bases removed from V and 0 bases from J, the gap between germline ends came to 6 bases. Germline V gene sequence: CDR1 SNHLY, CDR2 FYNNEI. The specimen sequenced was blood. The receptor was isolated from a woman over 75 in good health. This chain uses TRBV2 with TRBJ2-6; D gene unclear. CDR3 bases: TGTGCCAGCAGTGAGACCCACTCTGGGGCCAACGTCCTGACTTTC. Translating gives CASSETHSGANVLTF.